This T cell receptor beta chain was captured by sequencing in a study of cytomegalovirus exposure and HLA in healthy donors. Study findings and constraints: When a later analysis compared HLA-associated TCR beta chains with equally common others, the HLA-associated chains turned out to be more clonally expanded and to have lower generation probabilities. In a later analysis, parvovirus B19, influenza, CMV and Epstein-Barr virus appeared linked to several top co-occurrence clusters. HLA-A and HLA-B allele assignments for most subjects were reportedly predicted accurately using TCR beta sequences.

The V gene's germline CDR1 is SGHTA and CDR2 FQGNSA. The CDR3 is made up of 14 amino acids. The trim removed 5 bases at V and 5 bases at J, leaving 7 bases unmatched. The PCR contained 60 Vbeta and 13 Jbeta primers. Sequencing was performed with immunoSEQ multiplex PCR; in TCRdb, only in-frame clones are kept and a portion is missing. The repertoire consists of some 150,000 clones, with around three fifths occurring once and the leading ten covering under 2.5%. A note on this clone: What it binds is unknown.

Sequencing was done on a sample of PBMCs. The rearrangement uses TRBV7-2 and TRBJ1-1; 8 bases fit TRBD1. This receptor was obtained from a woman in her thirties or forties in good health and CMV-seronegative. The DNA of the CDR3 is TGTGCCAGCAGCCTGGACAGGGTCAGGACTGAAGCTTTCTTT. Protein product: CASSLDRVRTEAFF.